Presented here are 7 T cell receptor beta chains from one specimen sequenced in a study of shared clonotypes between healthy human individuals. The data were produced by immunoSEQ multiplex PCR, yet TCRdb's version contains in-frame clones alone and is incomplete. The sample has around 700,000 clones; 55% to 75% are singletons. Sample: memory CD4+ T cells sorted from blood. Subset of the sample: CD45RA-negative fraction. These receptors were obtained from a woman in her twenties or thirties in good health.

The J gene is TRBJ1-3, the V gene TRBV5-1, with D hard to call. V lost 5 bases, J lost 6 bases, and 6 bases lay in between. The V gene's germline CDR1 is SGHRS and CDR2 YFSETQ. The CDR3 is 11 residues long. The CDR3, as DNA: TGCGCCAGCAGGGAGGCAAACACCATATATTTT. It translates to CASREANTIYF.

This chain links TRBV7-9 with TRBJ2-5, with 11 bases aligning to TRBD2. The length of the CDR3 is 18 residues. The germline CDR1 and CDR2 sequences are SEHNR and FQNEAQ (reference sequence). After removal of 2 bases from V and 1 base from J, the junction contained 9 bases not matched to a gene. DNA of the CDR3: TGTGCCAGCAGCTTAAATCTAGCGGGAGGACCGCCCCAAGAGACCCAGTACTTC. Its protein is CASSLNLAGGPPQETQYF.

The chain is built from TRBV5-4 and TRBJ2-1; 13 positions agree with TRBD2. Germline CDR1 is SGHNT and CDR2 is YYREEE (reference sequence). CDR3 length equals 14 residues. J lost 10 bases, V lost 0 bases, and 1 base had no gene match. In DNA, the CDR3 is TGTGCCAGCAGCTTGGCGACTAGCGGGAGGGAGCAGTTCTTC. As protein: CASSLATSGREQFF. Filled out from reference TRBV5-4 and TRBJ2-1, the complete variable domain reads ETGVTQSPTHLIKTRGQQVTLRCSSQSGHNTVSWYQQALGQGPQFIFQYYREEENGRGNFPPRFSGLQFPNYSSELNVNALELDDSALYLCASSLATSGREQFFGPGTRLTVL.

This chain joins TRBV28 and TRBJ2-6; D gene uncertain. V lost 3 bases and J lost 0, with 12 bases in between. The CDR3 is 17 amino acids. Germline V CDR1 and CDR2: MDHEN, SYDVKM. This CDR3 is CASSFMRSNSGANVLTF. CDR3 bases: TGTGCCAGCAGTTTTATGAGGAGTAACTCTGGGGCCAACGTCCTGACTTTC.

V usage is TRBV9 and J usage is TRBJ2-1, with TRBD2 matching 13 bases. V trimming: 4 bases; J trimming: 6 bases; junction bases outside the gene matches: 19. Germline CDR1 SGDLS, CDR2 YYNGEE. The CDR3 totals 20 residues. Written as DNA, the CDR3 is TGTGCCAGCAGCCACTCTGGACTAGCGGGAGCCCCCCCCCTCTCCAATGAGCAGTTCTTC. It yields the protein CASSHSGLAGAPPLSNEQFF. The variable domain in full, completed from reference TRBV9 and TRBJ2-1, reads DSGVTQTPKHLITATGQRVTLRCSPRSGDLSVYWYQQSLDQGLQFLIQYYNGEERAKGNILERFSAQQFPDLHSELNLSSLELGDSALYFCASSHSGLAGAPPLSNEQFFGPGTRLTVL.

The rearrangement uses TRBV18 and TRBJ1-2; D gene unclear. Germline CDR1 and CDR2: KGHSH and LQKENI. Between the trimmed V and J ends, which lost 2 bases and 7 bases, there was a span of 14 bases. The CDR3 totals 14 residues. CDR3 DNA: TGTGCCAGCTCACCATCTTTACAAGGGCTTGGCTACACCTTC. Translating it yields CASSPSLQGLGYTF.

Details on this clone: Other DNA sequences in the sample encode the same CDR3. The chain has TRBV28 and TRBJ1-1; D is uncertain. CDR3 size: 11 residues. The germline CDR1 and CDR2 sequences are MDHEN and SYDVKM. Trimming took off 6 bases at V and 8 bases at J, with 10 bases between the two ends. Here the CDR3 DNA reads TGTGCCAGCAGCCGTCGGAGGGAAGCTTTCTTT. It encodes CASSRRREAFF.